This T cell receptor (beta chain) was captured by sequencing in a study of cytomegalovirus exposure and HLA in healthy donors. General observations from the study: Usually a TCR sequence was rare, but some public TCRs were found in many donors. Reported results showed that the classifier diagnosed cytomegalovirus status with high specificity and sensitivity. Subsequent analysis showed first-cohort TCR clusters tending to co-occur in 95 to 150 validation repertoires.

Of note for this clone: Its target is not known.

Sequenced by immunoSEQ multiplex PCR; TCRdb stores in-frame clones only, minus some. Of about 250,000 clones listed, about 88% are singletons. Germline V gene sequence: CDR1 MGHRA, CDR2 YSYEKL. V was trimmed by 0 bases and J by 3 bases, leaving 8 bases between them. The CDR3 totals 14 residues. The donors were members of the validation cohort, which comprised under 150 subjects and was separate from the first cohort of 670 or so subjects. Sequenced sample: PBMCs. This sequence was found in a man aged 18 to 30 in good health and CMV-seropositive. The chain joins TRBV4-1 to TRBJ1-2, with D unclear. The CDR3 nucleotides read TGCGCCAGCAGCCAAGATTACACGGACTATGGCTACACCTTC. It specifies CASSQDYTDYGYTF.